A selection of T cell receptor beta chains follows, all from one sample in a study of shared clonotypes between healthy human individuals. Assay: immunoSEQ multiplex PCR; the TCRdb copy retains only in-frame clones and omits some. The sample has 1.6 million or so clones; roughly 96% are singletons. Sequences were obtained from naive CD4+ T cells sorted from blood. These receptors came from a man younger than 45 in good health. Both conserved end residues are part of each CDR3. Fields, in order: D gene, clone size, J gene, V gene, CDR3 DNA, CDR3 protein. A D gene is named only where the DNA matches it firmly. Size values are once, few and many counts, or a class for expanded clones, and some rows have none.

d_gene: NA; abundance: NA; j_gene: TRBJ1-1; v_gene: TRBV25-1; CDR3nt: TGTGCCAGCAGCCTAGACAGAAGGAACACTGAAGCTTTCTTT; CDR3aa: CASSLDRRNTEAFF
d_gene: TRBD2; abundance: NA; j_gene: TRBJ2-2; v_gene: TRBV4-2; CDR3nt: TGTGCCAGCAGCCATGTCACTAGCGGGCCCGGGGAGCTGTTTTTT; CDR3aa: CASSHVTSGPGELFF
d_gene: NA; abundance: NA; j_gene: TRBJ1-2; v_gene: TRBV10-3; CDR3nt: TGTGCCATCAGTGAGTCGATCGAGGGAGGCGGTACCTATGGCTACACCTTC; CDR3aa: CAISESIEGGGTYGYTF
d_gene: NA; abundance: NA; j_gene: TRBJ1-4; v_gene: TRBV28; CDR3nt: TGTGCCAGCCTAGACAGGAGGTATGAAAAACTGTTTTTT; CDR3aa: CASLDRRYEKLFF
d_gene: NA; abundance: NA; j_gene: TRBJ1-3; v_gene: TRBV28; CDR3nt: TGTGCCAGCACCGGAAACACCATATATTTT; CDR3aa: CASTGNTIYF
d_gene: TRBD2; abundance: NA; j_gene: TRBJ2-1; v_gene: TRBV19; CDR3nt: TGTGCCAGTAGTATAGGACTAGCGAGGAGCCTCTACAATGAGCAGTTCTTC; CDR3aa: CASSIGLARSLYNEQFF
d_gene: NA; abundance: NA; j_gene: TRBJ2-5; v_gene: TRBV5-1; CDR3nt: TGCGCCAGCAGCTTGGCTGGCGGGGAGACCCAGTACTTC; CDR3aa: CASSLAGGETQYF
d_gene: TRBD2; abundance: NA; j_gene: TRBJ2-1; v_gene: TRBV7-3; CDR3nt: TGTGCCAGCAGCCTAACTAGCGGGCGGTTTTACAATGAGCAGTTCTTC; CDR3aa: CASSLTSGRFYNEQFF
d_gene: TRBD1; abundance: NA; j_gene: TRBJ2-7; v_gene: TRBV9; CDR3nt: TGTGCCAGCAGCGTAGGTCTCTGGGACAGGGATAAAAGGGACGAGCAGTACTTC; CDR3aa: CASSVGLWDRDKRDEQYF
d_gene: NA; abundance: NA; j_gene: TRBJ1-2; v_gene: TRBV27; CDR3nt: TGTGCCAGCAGAAACGCAGGGAGCTTCTATGGCTACACCTTC; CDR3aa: CASRNAGSFYGYTF
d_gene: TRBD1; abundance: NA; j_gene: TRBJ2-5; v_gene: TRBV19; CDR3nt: TGTGCCAGTAGTAGCATACAGGGGACGCCTGTAGAGACCCAGTACTTC; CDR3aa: CASSSIQGTPVETQYF
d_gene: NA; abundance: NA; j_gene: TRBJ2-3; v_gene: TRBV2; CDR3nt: TGTGCCAGCGGACTTTACACAGATACGCAGTATTTT; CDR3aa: CASGLYTDTQYF
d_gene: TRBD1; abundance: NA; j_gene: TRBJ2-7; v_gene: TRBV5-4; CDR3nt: TGTGCCAGCAGCCTGGTGAGCTTATATCGGACAGGGAAGGAGTACTTC; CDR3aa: CASSLVSLYRTGKEYF
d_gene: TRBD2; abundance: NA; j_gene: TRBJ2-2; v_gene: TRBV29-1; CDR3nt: TGCAGCGTTGAAGAAAAGACTAGCGGGAACCTTAGAACCGGGGAGCTGTTTTTT; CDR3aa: CSVEEKTSGNLRTGELFF
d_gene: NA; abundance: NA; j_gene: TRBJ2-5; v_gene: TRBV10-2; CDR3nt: TGCGCCAGCAGCGATTTTTCAGGGTTTTACGGAGAGACCCAGTACTTC; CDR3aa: CASSDFSGFYGETQYF
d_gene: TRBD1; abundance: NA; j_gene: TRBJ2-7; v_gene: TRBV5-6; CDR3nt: TGTGCCAGCAGCTTGGTAGTAAGACAGGGGGAACACGAGCAGTACTTC; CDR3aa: CASSLVVRQGEHEQYF
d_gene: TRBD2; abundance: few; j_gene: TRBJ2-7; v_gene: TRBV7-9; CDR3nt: TGTGCCAGCAGCACCAGACTAGCGGGAGGGCCGGGCGAGCAGTACTTC; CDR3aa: CASSTRLAGGPGEQYF
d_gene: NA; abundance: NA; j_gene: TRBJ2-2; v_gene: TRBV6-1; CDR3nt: TGTGCCAGCAGTGAAGTACGCGTTAGACTAGGGGCCGGGGAGCTGTTTTTT; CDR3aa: CASSEVRVRLGAGELFF
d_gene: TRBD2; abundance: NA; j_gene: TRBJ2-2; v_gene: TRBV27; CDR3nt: TGTGCCAGCAGTTTCCTAGCGGGAGGCCTGTTTTTT; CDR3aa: CASSFLAGGLFF
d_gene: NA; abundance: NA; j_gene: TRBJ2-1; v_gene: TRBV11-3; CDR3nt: TGTGCCAGCAGCCCAGGGCCGAGCCGCCACAATGAGCAGTTCTTC; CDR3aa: CASSPGPSRHNEQFF
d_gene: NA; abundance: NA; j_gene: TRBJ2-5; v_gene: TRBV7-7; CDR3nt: TGTGCTAGCAGCCCTTCGGGGACGAATCAAGAGACCCAGTACTTC; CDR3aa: CASSPSGTNQETQYF
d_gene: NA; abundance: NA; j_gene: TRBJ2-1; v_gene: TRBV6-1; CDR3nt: TGTGCCAGCAGGGCCCATGTGGGGATATCGGATGAGCAGTTCTTC; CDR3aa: CASRAHVGISDEQFF
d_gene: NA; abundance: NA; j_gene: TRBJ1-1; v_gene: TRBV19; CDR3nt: TGTGCCAGTAGTATAGCGGGGGGTTATAGGAACACTGAAGCTTTCTTT; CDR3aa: CASSIAGGYRNTEAFF
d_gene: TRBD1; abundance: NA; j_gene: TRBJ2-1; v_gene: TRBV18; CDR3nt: TGTGCCAGCTCACCAGGGACAGGAAAAAATGAGCAGTTCTTC; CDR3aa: CASSPGTGKNEQFF
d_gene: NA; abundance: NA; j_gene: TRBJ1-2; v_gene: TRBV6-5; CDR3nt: TGTGCCAGCAGTCGACAGGATAACTATGGCTACACCTTC; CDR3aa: CASSRQDNYGYTF
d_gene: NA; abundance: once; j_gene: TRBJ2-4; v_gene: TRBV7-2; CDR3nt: TGTGCCAGCAGCTTAGTCGGGGGCGAGGGAAACATTCAGTACTTC; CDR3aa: CASSLVGGEGNIQYF
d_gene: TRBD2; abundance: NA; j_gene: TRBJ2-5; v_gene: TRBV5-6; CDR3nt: TGTGCCAGCAGCTCGGGACTACCCCTCGAGACCCAGTACTTC; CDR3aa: CASSSGLPLETQYF
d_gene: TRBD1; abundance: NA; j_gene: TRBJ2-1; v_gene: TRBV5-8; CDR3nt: TGTGCCAGCAGCTCGGGACAGTACTACAATGAGCAGTTCTTC; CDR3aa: CASSSGQYYNEQFF
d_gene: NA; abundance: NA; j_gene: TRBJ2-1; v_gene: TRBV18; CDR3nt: TGTGCCAGCTCACCTCCGATGGAAAGGTACCCAGGGTTCTTC; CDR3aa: CASSPPMERYPGFF
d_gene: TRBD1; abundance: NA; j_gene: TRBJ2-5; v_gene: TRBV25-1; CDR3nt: TGTGCCAGCAGTGACACCACAGGGGCGGAGACCCAGTACTTC; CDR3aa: CASSDTTGAETQYF
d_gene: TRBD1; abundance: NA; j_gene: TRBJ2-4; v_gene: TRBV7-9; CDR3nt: TGTGCCAGCGGAAGGGGGGGACAGGGGTACATTCAGTACTTC; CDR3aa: CASGRGGQGYIQYF
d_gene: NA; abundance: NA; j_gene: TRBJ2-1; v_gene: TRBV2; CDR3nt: TGTGCCAGCAGTGAAAAGGTCCATCACAGGGAGCAGTTCTTC; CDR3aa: CASSEKVHHREQFF
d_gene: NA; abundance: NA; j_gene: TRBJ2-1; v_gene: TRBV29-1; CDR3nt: TGCAGCGTTTACTCGAGTTCTGGAGCCTCCTACAATGAGCAGTTCTTC; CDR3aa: CSVYSSSGASYNEQFF
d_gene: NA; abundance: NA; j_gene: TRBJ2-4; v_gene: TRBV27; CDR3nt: TGTGCCAGCAGTTTGTGGGCAGCAGGTCAGGAAGGTAGCATTCAGTACTTC; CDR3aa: CASSLWAAGQEGSIQYF
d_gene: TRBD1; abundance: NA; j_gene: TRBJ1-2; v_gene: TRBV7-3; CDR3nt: TGTGCCAGCAGCCTGAACAGGGGCCAGGGCTACACCTTC; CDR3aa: CASSLNRGQGYTF
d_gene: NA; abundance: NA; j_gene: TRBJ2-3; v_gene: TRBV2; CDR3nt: TGTGCCAGCAGTCAGGGAGGCACAGATACGCAGTATTTT; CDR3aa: CASSQGGTDTQYF
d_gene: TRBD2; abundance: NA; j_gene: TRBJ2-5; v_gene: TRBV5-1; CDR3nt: TGCGCCAGCAGCTTGTTCCTAGCGGGACAGGAGACCCAGTACTTC; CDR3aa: CASSLFLAGQETQYF
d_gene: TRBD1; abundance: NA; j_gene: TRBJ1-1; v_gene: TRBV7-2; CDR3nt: TGTGCCAGCAGCTTAAGGTGGGACAGGGGGGCTGAAGCTTTCTTT; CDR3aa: CASSLRWDRGAEAFF
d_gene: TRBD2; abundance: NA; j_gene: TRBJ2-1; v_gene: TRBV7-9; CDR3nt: TGTGCCGGCGGAACTAGCGGGAGTGCGTATGAGCAGTTCTTC; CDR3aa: CAGGTSGSAYEQFF
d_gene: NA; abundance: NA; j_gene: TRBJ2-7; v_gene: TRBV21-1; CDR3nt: TGTGCCAGCAGCCTAGCGGGAGGACGCTACGAGCAGTACTTC; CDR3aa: CASSLAGGRYEQYF
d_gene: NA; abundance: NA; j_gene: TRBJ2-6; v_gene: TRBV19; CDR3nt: TGTGCCAGTAGTCCGACTCCCCCGGCTGGGGCCAACGTCCTGACTTTC; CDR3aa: CASSPTPPAGANVLTF
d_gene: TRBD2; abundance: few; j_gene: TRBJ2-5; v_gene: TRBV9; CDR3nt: TGTGCCAGCAGCACATTAGCGGGAGTGAGGGAGACCCAGTACTTC; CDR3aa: CASSTLAGVRETQYF
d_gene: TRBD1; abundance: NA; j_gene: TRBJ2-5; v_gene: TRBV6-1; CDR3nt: TGTGCCAGCAGTGACAATTGGGGACAGGGAAAGACCCAGTACTTC; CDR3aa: CASSDNWGQGKTQYF
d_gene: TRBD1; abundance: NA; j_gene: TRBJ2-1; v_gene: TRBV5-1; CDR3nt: TGCGCCAGCAACAACCCGGGACAGGGGGACAATGAGCAGTTCTTC; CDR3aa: CASNNPGQGDNEQFF
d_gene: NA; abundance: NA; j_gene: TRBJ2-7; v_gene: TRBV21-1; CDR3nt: TGTGCCAGCAGCAAACTCGAGCGGGACTACGAGCAGTACTTC; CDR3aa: CASSKLERDYEQYF
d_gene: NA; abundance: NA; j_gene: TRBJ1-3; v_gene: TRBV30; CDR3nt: TGTGCCTGGAGTGTACCCAGGGTGGGAAACACCATATATTTT; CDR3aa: CAWSVPRVGNTIYF
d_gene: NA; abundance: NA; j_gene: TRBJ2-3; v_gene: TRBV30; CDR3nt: TGTGCCTCCCATCGGGCGGCCACAGATACGCAGTATTTT; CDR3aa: CASHRAATDTQYF
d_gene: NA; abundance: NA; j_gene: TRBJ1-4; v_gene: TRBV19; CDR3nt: TGTGCCAGTAGTTTGGTCTCTGGTCTTGGGATTGTGTCCCATGAAAAACTGTTTTTT; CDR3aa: CASSLVSGLGIVSHEKLFF
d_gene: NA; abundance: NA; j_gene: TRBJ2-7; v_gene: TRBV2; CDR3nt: TGTGCCAGCAGAATGGGTTCCTACGAGCAGTACTTC; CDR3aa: CASRMGSYEQYF
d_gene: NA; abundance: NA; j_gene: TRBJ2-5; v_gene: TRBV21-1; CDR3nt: TGTGCCAGCAGCAAAGTACCGGGACAGGTGCCGGAGACCCAGTACTTC; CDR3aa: CASSKVPGQVPETQYF
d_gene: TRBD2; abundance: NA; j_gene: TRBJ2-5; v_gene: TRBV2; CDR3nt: TGTGCCACCCGACTAGCGGGAGACGAGACCCAGTACTTC; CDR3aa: CATRLAGDETQYF
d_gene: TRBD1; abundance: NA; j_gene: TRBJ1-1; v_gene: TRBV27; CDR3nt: TGTGCCAGCAGTACCCGGCCAGTGGCAGGGGGATTGAACACTGAAGCTTTCTTT; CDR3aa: CASSTRPVAGGLNTEAFF
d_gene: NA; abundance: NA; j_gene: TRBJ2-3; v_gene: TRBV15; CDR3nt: TGTGCCACCAGCAGATCCCCGGGGGATACGCAGTATTTT; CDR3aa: CATSRSPGDTQYF